This TCR beta chain is from a study of CD8 T cells in ankylosing spondylitis. As regards this clonotype: Its antigen is as yet unknown.

Findings and caveats of the study: Reportedly, significant enrichment of disease-linked clones occurred in matched ankylosing spondylitis synovial fluid.

This CDR3 is 14 amino acids long. V shed 6 bases and J shed 6 bases, with 17 bases lying between them. Germline CDR1 is SGHAT and CDR2 is FQNNGV. Quantitative barcoded 5'-RACE was used to prepare TCR beta libraries. TCRdb itself ran the 5' RACE reads through MiXCR, one entry per CDR3 protein. The data hold about 200,000 distinct CDR3 sequences, with over 10% observed a single time. The gene calls are TRBV11-2 and TRBJ1-1, with D maybe TRBD1 (5 bases). The source is a male donor with ankylosing spondylitis or in good health (not recorded which). Sequenced: blood, either unsorted or a sorted T cell fraction (not recorded which). In DNA form, the CDR3 reads TGTGCCAGCAGGAAGGGGCTGGGTTCTGCTGAAGCTTTCTTT. This codes for CASRKGLGSAEAFF.